The following is a T cell receptor beta chain sequence with its context. The sample comes from a study of PD-L1 blockade in urothelial cancer. This table comes from immunoSEQ multiplex PCR, and its TCRdb copy is limited to in-frame clones, with some not included. The sample shows some 60,000 clones, about 86% of them seen only once. Germline CDR1 reads SQVTM; CDR2 reads ANQGSEA. The CDR3 runs to 13 residues. J was trimmed by 3 bases and V by 7 bases; bases with no gene match: 5. Sample: PBMCs, taken around atezolizumab (anti-PD-L1) treatment. This chain connects TRBV29-1 to TRBJ2-4; TRBD1 aligns across 8 bases. The TCR sequence derives from a man aged 45-65 years with urothelial cancer. The CDR3 loop is CSASGTGKNIQYF. DNA for the CDR3: TGCAGCGCCTCCGGGACAGGCAAAAACATTCAGTACTTC.